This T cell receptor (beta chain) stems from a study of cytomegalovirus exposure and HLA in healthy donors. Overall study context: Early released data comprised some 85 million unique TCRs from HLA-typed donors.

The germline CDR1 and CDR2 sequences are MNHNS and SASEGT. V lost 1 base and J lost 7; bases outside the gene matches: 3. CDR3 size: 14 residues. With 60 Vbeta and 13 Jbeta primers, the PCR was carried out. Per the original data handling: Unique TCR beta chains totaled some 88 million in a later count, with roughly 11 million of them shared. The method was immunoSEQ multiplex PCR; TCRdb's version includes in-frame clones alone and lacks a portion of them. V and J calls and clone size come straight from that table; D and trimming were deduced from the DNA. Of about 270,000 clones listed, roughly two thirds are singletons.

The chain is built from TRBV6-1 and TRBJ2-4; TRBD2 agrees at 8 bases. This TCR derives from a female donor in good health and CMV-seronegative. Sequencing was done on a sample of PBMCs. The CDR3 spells CASSEGTSRNIQYF. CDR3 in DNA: TGTGCCAGCAGTGAAGGGACTAGCAGGAACATTCAGTACTTC.